These 7 T cell receptor beta chains originate from one sample sequenced in a study of cytomegalovirus exposure and HLA in healthy donors. PCR involved 60 Vbeta and 13 Jbeta primers. The data were produced by immunoSEQ multiplex PCR, yet TCRdb's version contains in-frame clones alone and is incomplete. The data contain over 200,000 clones, around 85% of them singletons. The sequencing input was PBMCs. The receptors stem from a human donor in good health.

This clone was detected only once. V usage is TRBV28 and J usage is TRBJ1-1; D is perhaps TRBD1 (6 bases). CDR1 is MDHEN, CDR2 SYDVKM, per germline. Trimming pared 5 bases from V and 10 bases from J, leaving 17 bases between. The CDR3 runs 13 residues. CDR3: CASSLGTPRIAFF. CDR3 DNA sequence: TGTGCCAGCAGTCTCGGGACACCCCGTATAGCTTTCTTT.

The V call is TRBV4-1, the J call TRBJ2-7; TRBD1 aligns across 8 bases. Looked up from germline, CDR1 is MGHRA and CDR2 is YSYEKL. The CDR3 has 15 residues. V lost 5 bases and J lost 3; bases outside the gene matches: 9. CDR3: CASSYDRGSYYEQYF. The CDR3 bases are TGCGCCAGCAGCTACGACAGGGGATCGTACTACGAGCAGTACTTC.

This chain uses TRBV29-1 with TRBJ2-3, with 7 bases lining up with TRBD1. Germline CDR1 reads SQVTM; CDR2 reads ANQGSEA. The CDR3 totals 14 residues. J gave up 0 bases and V 6 bases, and 6 bases lay outside the gene matches. CDR3 sequence (DNA): TGCAGCGTGATAGGGACAGAAAGCACAGATACGCAGTATTTT. Translating gives CSVIGTESTDTQYF.

The V and J genes are TRBV30 and TRBJ2-2; possible D gene TRBD1, 5 bases. Germline V gene lookup returns CDR1 GTSNPN and CDR2 SVGIG (reference sequence). Trimming took 3 bases from V and 3 from J, leaving 14 bases between them. The CDR3 has 15 amino acids. CDR3 nucleotides: TGTGCCTGGAGACAGGTGGGGCCTGACACCGGGGAGCTGTTTTTT. Translated, it gives CAWRQVGPDTGELFF.

The chain recombines TRBV5-1 with TRBJ2-7; possible D gene TRBD2, 7 bases. The CDR3 spans 18 residues. V lost 1 base and J lost 7, with 27 bases in between. Germline V gene sequence: CDR1 SGHRS, CDR2 YFSETQ. DNA for the CDR3: TGCGCCAGCAGCTTGTCTCTTGAGGGGGGGGGCCGGACGCGGGAGCAGTACTTC. This translates into CASSLSLEGGGRTREQYF.

The chain links TRBV5-1 to TRBJ1-4, with 7 positions matching TRBD1. CDR1 SGHRS and CDR2 YFSETQ come from the germline V gene. The CDR3 totals 14 residues. The V segment lost 4 bases and the J segment 14 bases; nucleotides outside the gene matches: 14. The CDR3 spells CASSPHPGQQVLFF. DNA for the CDR3: TGCGCCAGCAGCCCTCACCCGGGACAGCAGGTTCTGTTTTTT.

The chain combines TRBV29-1 with TRBJ2-7; 9 nucleotides line up with TRBD1. The germline V gene encodes CDR1 SQVTM and CDR2 ANQGSEA. The V gene end was trimmed by 5 bases and the J gene end by 5 bases; junction bases not matched to a gene: 16. The CDR3 is made up of 16 amino acids. The CDR3 DNA follows: TGCAGCGTTCCAAACCACGACAGGGGGGTTCGGGACGAGCAGTACTTC. It codes for CSVPNHDRGVRDEQYF.